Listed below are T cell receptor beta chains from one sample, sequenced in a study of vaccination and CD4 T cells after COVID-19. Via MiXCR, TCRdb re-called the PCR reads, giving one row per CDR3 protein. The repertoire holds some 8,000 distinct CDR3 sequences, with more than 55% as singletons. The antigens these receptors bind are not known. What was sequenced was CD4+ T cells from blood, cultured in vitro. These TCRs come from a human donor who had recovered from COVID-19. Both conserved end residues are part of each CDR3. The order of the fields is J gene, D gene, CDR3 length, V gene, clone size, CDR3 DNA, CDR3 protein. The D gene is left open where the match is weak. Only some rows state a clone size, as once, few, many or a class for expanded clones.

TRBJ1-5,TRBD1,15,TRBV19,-,TGTGCCACCCGGGGGACAGGGCCTAGCAATCAGCCCCAGCATTTT,CATRGTGPSNQPQHF
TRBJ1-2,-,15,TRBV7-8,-,TGTGCCAGCAGCTTAGACGTCAGGGTGAGCTATGGCTACACCTTC,CASSLDVRVSYGYTF
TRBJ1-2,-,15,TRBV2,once,TGTGCCAGCAGTGCGGGGGGCGGGGGCGTCTATGGCTACACCTTC,CASSAGGGGVYGYTF
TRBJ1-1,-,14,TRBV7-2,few,TGTGCCAGCAGGCTCGGACAGATGAACACTGAAGCTTTCTTT,CASRLGQMNTEAFF
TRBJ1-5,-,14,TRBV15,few,TGTGCCACCAGCAGAGATAGGGGGTTTCAGCCCCAGCATTTT,CATSRDRGFQPQHF
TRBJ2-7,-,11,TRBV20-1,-,TGCAGCGATCCCAGGGCCTACGAGCAGTACTTC,CSDPRAYEQYF
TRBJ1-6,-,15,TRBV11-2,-,TGTGCCAGCAGCTTAGAGGGGCAGGCGAATTCACCCCTCCACTTT,CASSLEGQANSPLHF
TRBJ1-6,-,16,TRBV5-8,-,TGTGCCAGCAGCTTGGAAGGGGTCAGTCGCAATTCACCCCTCCACTTT,CASSLEGVSRNSPLHF
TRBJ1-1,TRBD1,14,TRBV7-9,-,TGTGCCAGCAGCCGGCAGGGGGGGAACACTGAAGCTTTCTTT,CASSRQGGNTEAFF
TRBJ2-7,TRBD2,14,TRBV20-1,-,TGCAGTGCTAGAGAAGGCGGGAGGACTGGCGAGCAGTACTTC,CSAREGGRTGEQYF
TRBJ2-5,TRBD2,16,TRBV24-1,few,TGTGCCACCAGTGATTTAACGGTTAGCGGGAGCGAGACCCAGTACTTC,CATSDLTVSGSETQYF
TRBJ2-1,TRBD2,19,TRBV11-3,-,TGTGCCAGCAGCCCCACGCGGCCTAGCGGGGGGTCCTCCTACAATGAGCAGTTCTTC,CASSPTRPSGGSSYNEQFF
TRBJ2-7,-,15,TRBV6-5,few,TGTGCCAGCAGCTACAGAACGGGAGTCCTCTACGAGCAGTACTTC,CASSYRTGVLYEQYF
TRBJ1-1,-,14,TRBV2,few,TGTGCCAGCAGTCCGGGGGCAGGGTACACTGAAGCTTTCTTT,CASSPGAGYTEAFF
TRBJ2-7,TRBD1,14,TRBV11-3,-,TGTGCCAGCAGCCAGACAGGGGCTGGGGTCGAGCAGTACTTC,CASSQTGAGVEQYF
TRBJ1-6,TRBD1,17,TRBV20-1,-,TGCAGTGCTGCCCCGGGACAGTTGGGGTATTTTAATTCACCCCTCCACTTT,CSAAPGQLGYFNSPLHF
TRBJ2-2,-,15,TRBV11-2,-,TGTGCCAGCAGCTTAGTGGTGGGGGGCACCGGGGAGCTGTTTTTT,CASSLVVGGTGELFF
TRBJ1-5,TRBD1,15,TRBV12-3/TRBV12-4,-,TGTGCCAGCAGTCCGGGGACAGTCAGGGCCAGGCCCCAGCATTTT,CASSPGTVRARPQHF